Presented here are 21 T cell receptor beta chains from one specimen sequenced in a study of blood T cell repertoires in COVID-19. The protocol was immunoSEQ multiplex PCR, while the TCRdb copy is restricted to in-frame clones and leaves out a portion. The table has 120,000 or so clones, approximately 83% seen once. The sequenced material came from peripheral blood. These TCRs come from an older man with active or convalescent COVID-19.

In this sample, this clone turned up once. The V and J genes are TRBV5-1 and TRBJ2-5; 10 bases are shared with TRBD2. The CDR3 runs 16 residues. After removal of 4 bases from V and 2 bases from J, the junction contained 8 bases not matched to a gene. Germline V lookup: CDR1 SGHRS, CDR2 YFSETQ. The CDR3 region is CASSAGLAAVQETQYF. CDR3 DNA sequence: TGCGCCAGCAGCGCCGGACTAGCGGCCGTACAAGAGACCCAGTACTTC.

This clone has a single count. The chain is built from TRBV4-3 and TRBJ2-3; the match to TRBD2 covers 7 bases. Germline CDR1 and CDR2: LGHNA and YSLEER. J was trimmed by 2 bases and V by 0 bases; bases with no gene match: 5. The CDR3 is made up of 16 amino acids. The CDR3 bases are TGCGCCAGCAGCCAAGATGGGGGGGAAGACACAGATACGCAGTATTTT. Residues: CASSQDGGEDTDTQYF.

This clone was observed a handful of times. The chain carries TRBV5-6 and TRBJ2-2; unclear D gene. The V gene's germline CDR1 is SGHDT and CDR2 YYEEEE. V was pared by 4 bases and J by 3 bases, with 13 bases between. This CDR3 spans 15 amino acids. The CDR3 loop is CASSADPRDTGELFF. Here the CDR3 DNA reads TGTGCCAGCAGCGCCGACCCACGGGACACCGGGGAGCTGTTTTTT.

This clone was picked up a small number of times. This chain links TRBV19 with TRBJ2-3, with D perhaps TRBD2 (7 bases). The V and J ends lost 4 bases and 3 bases respectively, with 17 bases between them. The CDR3 is 16 amino acids. The germline gives CDR1 LNHDA, CDR2 SQIVND (reference sequence). The CDR3 DNA reads TGTGCCAGTAGTACAAGGGGGGGGTCGAGTACAGATACGCAGTATTTT. Translating it yields CASSTRGGSSTDTQYF.

The chain couples TRBV11-2 to TRBJ2-5; no clear D. The V gene's germline CDR1 is SGHAT and CDR2 FQNNGV. The V gene lost 5 bases and the J gene lost 2 bases, with 12 bases spanning the gap. This CDR3 has 14 residues. The chain's CDR3 is CASSRNRVQETQYF. CDR3 DNA: TGTGCCAGCAGCCGGAACAGAGTGCAAGAGACCCAGTACTTC.

Only one count was recorded for this clone. The chain joins TRBV6-5 to TRBJ1-4; 7 nucleotides match TRBD1. CDR1 is MNHEY, CDR2 SVGAGI, per germline. V was pared by 8 bases and J by 4 bases, with 1 base of the junction left unmatched. The CDR3 runs to 12 residues. For the CDR3, the DNA is TGTGCCAGCTACAGGGGTAATGAAAAACTGTTTTTT. Its translation: CASYRGNEKLFF.

This sequence joins TRBV27 and TRBJ2-7; 7 positions match TRBD1. J was trimmed by 3 bases and V by 2 bases; bases with no gene match: 7. Germline loops: CDR1 MNHEY, CDR2 SMNVEV (reference sequence). This CDR3 is built from 15 residues. Written as DNA, the CDR3 is TGTGCCAGCAGTTTAGGCCCCGGACAGGTCTACGAGCAGTACTTC. Residues: CASSLGPGQVYEQYF.

The V gene is TRBV6-2 or TRBV6-3, the J gene TRBJ1-6; D is uncertain. The germline gives CDR1 MNHEY, CDR2 SVGEGT. This CDR3 spans 14 amino acids. Trimming cost V 5 bases and J 5 bases, with 10 bases left between them. For the CDR3, the DNA is TGTGCCAGCAGTGGACTCGCCGATAATTCACCCCTCCACTTT. Protein: CASSGLADNSPLHF.

This chain connects TRBV6-1 to TRBJ1-5; the match to TRBD1 covers 7 bases. The junction had 10 bases not matched to a gene; V was cut back by 2 bases and J by 0 bases. CDR1 and CDR2 from the germline V gene are MNHNS and SASEGT. The CDR3 totals 18 residues. CDR3 amino acids: CASSESKGQPVSNQPQHF. The CDR3 DNA sequence: TGTGCCAGCAGTGAAAGTAAGGGACAGCCTGTTAGCAATCAGCCCCAGCATTTT.

This clone was seen a handful of times. V and J are TRBV5-1 and TRBJ1-2; D is possibly TRBD1 (6 bases). This CDR3 is built from 15 residues. The germline CDR1 and CDR2 sequences are SGHRS and YFSETQ. The V gene lost 0 bases and the J gene lost 4 bases, with 13 bases spanning the gap. CDR3 amino acids: CASSLEGGPVYGYTF. As DNA, the CDR3 is TGCGCCAGCAGCTTGGAGGGGGGGCCTGTCTATGGCTACACCTTC. Full variable domain (rest looked up from reference TRBV5-1 and TRBJ1-2): KAGVTQTPRYLIKTRGQQVTLSCSPISGHRSVSWYQQTPGQGLQFLFEYFSETQRNKGNFPGRFSGRQFSNSRSEMNVSTLELGDSALYLCASSLEGGPVYGYTFGSGTRLTVV.

The chain couples TRBV27 to TRBJ2-4; 12 bases map to TRBD2. CDR3 size: 19 residues. The junction had 10 bases not matched to a gene; V was cut back by 2 bases and J by 2 bases. Looked up from germline, CDR1 is MNHEY and CDR2 is SMNVEV (reference sequence). The CDR3 loop reads CASSLRLAGDRWTKNIQYF. CDR3 DNA: TGTGCCAGCAGTTTACGACTAGCGGGAGATCGTTGGACCAAAAACATTCAGTACTTC.

This chain joins TRBV28 and TRBJ2-7; D is uncertain. CDR3 length equals 11 residues. Trimming pared 5 bases from V and 4 bases from J, leaving 6 bases between. Germline V gene lookup returns CDR1 MDHEN and CDR2 SYDVKM. The CDR3 nucleotides read TGTGCCAGCAGTGTGCGATACGAGCAGTACTTC. This gives the protein CASSVRYEQYF.

The chain couples TRBV7-8 to TRBJ2-3, with D possibly matching TRBD2 (5 bases). Germline lookup yields CDR1 SGHVS and CDR2 FQNEAQ. The CDR3 spans 15 residues. V lost 2 bases and J 2 bases, leaving 11 bases between the germline ends. CDR3: CASSLRQEATDTQYF. The CDR3 bases are TGTGCCAGCAGCTTAAGGCAGGAGGCCACAGATACGCAGTATTTT.

The gene calls are TRBV4-3 and TRBJ2-2; 7 bases fit TRBD1. Trimming at V came to 1 base and at J to 7 bases, leaving 6 bases not matched to a gene. The germline CDR1 and CDR2 sequences are LGHNA and YSLEER. The CDR3 extends over 15 amino acids. The CDR3 here is CASSQVLGGVGELFF. As DNA, the CDR3 is TGCGCCAGCAGCCAAGTATTAGGGGGCGTCGGGGAGCTGTTTTTT.

The V and J genes are TRBV3-1 (or the pseudogene TRBV3-2) and TRBJ1-1; D may be TRBD1 (5 bases). This CDR3 has 13 amino acids. V was pared by 3 bases and J by 3 bases, with 8 bases between. The V gene's germline CDR1 is LGHDT and CDR2 YNNKEL (reference sequence). CDR3 nucleotides: TGTGCCAGCAGCCATACAGGCTACACTGAAGCTTTCTTT. Protein product: CASSHTGYTEAFF.

This chain uses TRBV6-1 with TRBJ2-2; maybe TRBD1 (5 bases). This CDR3 spans 17 amino acids. V was pared by 3 bases and J by 1 base, with 15 bases between. CDR1 is MNHNS, CDR2 SASEGT, per germline. CDR3 sequence: CASSDLRGRGNTGELFF. Here the CDR3 DNA reads TGTGCCAGCAGTGACCTAAGGGGTAGGGGGAACACCGGGGAGCTGTTTTTT.

This sequence joins TRBV5-1 and TRBJ1-5, with 8 positions matching TRBD1. The CDR3 extends over 14 amino acids. Trimming cost V 2 bases and J 7 bases; bases outside gene matches: 5. Germline CDR1 and CDR2: SGHRS and YFSETQ. For the CDR3, the DNA is TGCGCCAGCAGCTTAACAGGGGGGACCCAGCCCCAGCATTTT. Its protein product is CASSLTGGTQPQHF.

This chain uses TRBV5-6 with TRBJ2-7, with TRBD2 as a possible D gene (6 bases). CDR1 and CDR2 from the germline V gene are SGHDT and YYEEEE. The V gene lost 3 bases and the J gene lost 3 bases, with 10 bases spanning the gap. There are 13 residues in the CDR3. CDR3 sequence reads: CASSYGGNYEQYF. The CDR3 DNA follows: TGTGCCAGCAGCTACGGCGGGAACTACGAGCAGTACTTC. The full variable domain, rest sourced from reference TRBV5-6 and TRBJ2-7, is DAGVTQSPTHLIKTRGQQVTLRCSPKSGHDTVSWYQQALGQGPQFIFQYYEEEERQRGNFPDRFSGHQFPNYSSELNVNALLLGDSALYLCASSYGGNYEQYFGPGTRLTVT.

The V gene is TRBV11-2, the J gene TRBJ2-7, with 11 bases identical to TRBD2. This CDR3 spans 15 amino acids. J gave up 0 bases and V 5 bases, and 3 bases lay outside the gene matches. CDR1 SGHAT and CDR2 FQNNGV come from the germline V gene. CDR3 loop: CASSLAGGSSYEQYF. The CDR3 DNA is TGTGCCAGCAGCCTAGCGGGAGGAAGCTCCTACGAGCAGTACTTC.

The chain has TRBV30 and TRBJ1-4; no firm D call. The CDR3 totals 12 residues. Germline CDR1 reads GTSNPN; CDR2 reads SVGIG (reference sequence). The V and J ends lost 4 bases and 8 bases respectively, with 11 bases between them. CDR3 residues: CAWTSGTEKLFF. The CDR3 DNA reads as TGTGCCTGGACCTCAGGTACGGAAAAACTGTTTTTT.

The CDR3: CASSVSWGLATGELFF. The CDR3 DNA is TGTGCCAGCAGTGTCTCGTGGGGACTAGCGACCGGGGAGCTGTTTTTT. The chain has TRBV6-1 and TRBJ2-2, with 10 bases lining up with TRBD2. Germline V gene sequence: CDR1 MNHNS, CDR2 SASEGT. Trimming removed 4 bases from V and 5 bases from J; junction bases left unmatched: 7. This CDR3 is built from 16 residues.